A selection of T cell receptor beta chains follows, all from one sample in a study of brain T cells in children with intractable seizures. The repertoire was sequenced with immunoSEQ multiplex PCR; TCRdb's copy has only in-frame clones and lacks some. The sample has 60,000 to 85,000 clones, about 92% seen once. Here the sequenced sample was peripheral blood, taken at surgery. The receptor set was obtained from a boy under two years old with tuberous sclerosis and intractable seizures. The CDR3 runs from the conserved cysteine through the conserved F or W. Fields, in order: J gene, D gene, clone size, V gene, CDR3 DNA, CDR3 protein. The D gene is left open where the match is weak. Size tells how often a clone was seen (once, few, many) or the class of an expanded clone, and some rows leave it out.

J: TRBJ2-1
D: .
size: .
V: TRBV2
DNA: TGTGCCAGCAAGCAGCCCCCCGGAGATGAGCAGTTCTTC
CDR3: CASKQPPGDEQFF

J: TRBJ2-1
D: TRBD2
size: .
V: TRBV24-1
DNA: TGTGCCACCAGTGACCCGGGACTAGCGGGGGGTGAGCAGTTCTTC
CDR3: CATSDPGLAGGEQFF

J: TRBJ1-5
D: TRBD1
size: .
V: TRBV15
DNA: TGTGCCACCAGCAGTTGGACAGGGGGCAATCAGCCCCAGCATTTT
CDR3: CATSSWTGGNQPQHF

J: TRBJ1-6
D: .
size: .
V: TRBV16
DNA: TGTGCCAGCAGCCAATCGGGACAATATAATTCACCCCTCCACTTT
CDR3: CASSQSGQYNSPLHF

J: TRBJ2-1
D: .
size: .
V: TRBV9
DNA: TGTGCCAGCAGCGTAGTGCCAGGGGACTCCTACAATGAGCAGTTCTTC
CDR3: CASSVVPGDSYNEQFF

J: TRBJ2-5
D: TRBD1
size: .
V: TRBV9
DNA: TGTGCCAGCAGCTCCTCACCAGGGGGCGCGATGGAGACCCAGTACTTC
CDR3: CASSSSPGGAMETQYF

J: TRBJ2-2
D: .
size: once
V: TRBV24-1
DNA: TGTGCCACCAGTGATACCACTAGTCATCGAACCGGGGAGCTGTTTTTT
CDR3: CATSDTTSHRTGELFF

J: TRBJ2-7
D: TRBD1
size: .
V: TRBV5-6
DNA: TGTGCCAGCAGCTCCGGGACAGGGGGCGGGATGCGGGAGCAGTACTTC
CDR3: CASSSGTGGGMREQYF

J: TRBJ2-1
D: .
size: .
V: TRBV25-1
DNA: TGTGCCAGCAGTGTCACGGGCAATGAGCAGTTCTTC
CDR3: CASSVTGNEQFF

J: TRBJ2-6
D: .
size: .
V: TRBV6-2/TRBV6-3
DNA: TGTGCCAGCAGTTACTCGCGCTCTGGGGCCAACGTCCTGACTTTC
CDR3: CASSYSRSGANVLTF

J: TRBJ2-7
D: TRBD2
size: .
V: TRBV6-5
DNA: TGTGCCAGCAGTTGGGCAGCGGGGTCGTGGTCCGAGCAGTACTTC
CDR3: CASSWAAGSWSEQYF

J: TRBJ2-7
D: .
size: .
V: TRBV10-3
DNA: TGTGCCATCAGTGAGCAGGGCTACGAGCAGTACTTC
CDR3: CAISEQGYEQYF

J: TRBJ2-7
D: .
size: .
V: TRBV10-1
DNA: TGCGCCAGCAGACCTTTGGCTCATTCCTACGAGCAGTACTTC
CDR3: CASRPLAHSYEQYF

J: TRBJ2-7
D: .
size: .
V: TRBV6-5
DNA: TGTGCCAGCAGTCGAAGGGGCTCCTACGAGCAGTACTTC
CDR3: CASSRRGSYEQYF

J: TRBJ2-7
D: .
size: .
V: TRBV14
DNA: TGTGCCAGCAGCCAAGCTAGGGACGAGCAGTACTTC
CDR3: CASSQARDEQYF

J: TRBJ2-7
D: TRBD1
size: .
V: TRBV4-1
DNA: TGCGCCAGCAGCCAAGGTACGGGATGGGACAGGAACTCCGAGCAGTACTTC
CDR3: CASSQGTGWDRNSEQYF

J: TRBJ2-1
D: TRBD2
size: .
V: TRBV4-2
DNA: TGTGCCAGCAGCCAAGGAGGGGAAGCGGGGTCGCTGTACAATGAGCAGTTCTTC
CDR3: CASSQGGEAGSLYNEQFF

J: TRBJ2-1
D: TRBD2
size: .
V: TRBV2
DNA: TGTGCCAGAGCCCCAGGACTAGCGGGAGCTGTGGGGAATGAGCAGTTCTTC
CDR3: CARAPGLAGAVGNEQFF

J: TRBJ1-1
D: .
size: .
V: TRBV24-1
DNA: TGTGCCACCAGTGATTTACAAAACACTGAAGCTTTCTTT
CDR3: CATSDLQNTEAFF

J: TRBJ2-5
D: TRBD1
size: .
V: TRBV27
DNA: TGTGCCAGCAGCCAGGGACAGGGGGTTCGAGAGACCCAGTACTTC
CDR3: CASSQGQGVRETQYF

J: TRBJ2-3
D: .
size: .
V: TRBV13
DNA: TGTGCCAGCAGCTTTATCGGTCAAGGGGAGTCGCAGTATTTT
CDR3: CASSFIGQGESQYF

J: TRBJ2-1
D: TRBD1
size: .
V: TRBV7-3
DNA: TGTGCCAGCAGCGTTAGGGGCCCGGGACAGGGACTCAATGAGCAGTTCTTC
CDR3: CASSVRGPGQGLNEQFF

J: TRBJ2-3
D: TRBD2
size: .
V: TRBV28
DNA: TGTGCCAGCAGTCCCGCCCATATAGCGGGGGGGAGCACAGATACGCAGTATTTT
CDR3: CASSPAHIAGGSTDTQYF

J: TRBJ2-1
D: .
size: .
V: TRBV27
DNA: TGTGCCAGCAGTTTAGCGTTTGGAAATGAGCAGTTCTTC
CDR3: CASSLAFGNEQFF

J: TRBJ1-6
D: TRBD1
size: few
V: TRBV5-4
DNA: TGTGCCAGCAACCTTGGCGGCCAGGGGGCGAATAATTCACCCCTCCACTTT
CDR3: CASNLGGQGANNSPLHF

J: TRBJ2-2
D: .
size: .
V: TRBV25-1
DNA: TGTGCCAGCAGTGAAAGGCAGAACACCGGGGAGCTGTTTTTT
CDR3: CASSERQNTGELFF

J: TRBJ1-4
D: TRBD1
size: .
V: TRBV7-9
DNA: TGTGCCAGCAGCATAGGACAGGGTTTCCCAGAAAAACTGTTTTTT
CDR3: CASSIGQGFPEKLFF

J: TRBJ2-1
D: .
size: .
V: TRBV7-9
DNA: TGTGCCAGCAGCCCACGGACCGGCGAGAGGGATGAGCAGTTCTTC
CDR3: CASSPRTGERDEQFF

J: TRBJ2-1
D: .
size: .
V: TRBV7-8
DNA: TGTGCCAGCAGTCGGACTACCTCTAGCTCCTACAATGAGCAGTTCTTC
CDR3: CASSRTTSSSYNEQFF

J: TRBJ1-5
D: .
size: few
V: TRBV12-3/TRBV12-4
DNA: TGTGCCAGTTCCCCCGGGGGCGATCAGCCCCAGCATTTT
CDR3: CASSPGGDQPQHF

J: TRBJ1-4
D: .
size: .
V: TRBV15
DNA: TGTGCCACCAGCAGAGTTAGGGCAACAACTGGGGAAAAACTGTTTTTT
CDR3: CATSRVRATTGEKLFF

J: TRBJ2-2
D: .
size: .
V: TRBV6-5
DNA: TGTGCCAGCAGTCCGCCGGGACTGAACACCGGGGAGCTGTTTTTT
CDR3: CASSPPGLNTGELFF

J: TRBJ2-7
D: .
size: once
V: TRBV19
DNA: TGTGCCAGTAGTTATCCGGGACACTCCTACGAGCAGTACTTC
CDR3: CASSYPGHSYEQYF

J: TRBJ2-7
D: .
size: .
V: TRBV7-3
DNA: TGTGCCAGCAGCCCCCTCCAGGGCGGCGAGCAGTACTTC
CDR3: CASSPLQGGEQYF

J: TRBJ2-5
D: .
size: .
V: TRBV24-1
DNA: TGTGCCACCAGTGACCGATACAGGTCCCAAGAGACCCAGTACTTC
CDR3: CATSDRYRSQETQYF